Following are 7 T cell receptor beta chains from one sample sequenced in a study of blood T cell repertoires in COVID-19. Clones were sequenced by immunoSEQ multiplex PCR, and TCRdb holds only the in-frame ones, with some missing. The sample contains some 250,000 clones, about 88% of which appear only once. The specimen was peripheral blood. Receptors originate from a middle-aged woman who had recovered from COVID-19.

This rearrangement joins TRBV6-1 to TRBJ1-1, with TRBD1 matching 11 bases. Germline V gene lookup returns CDR1 MNHNS and CDR2 SASEGT. The CDR3 has 16 amino acids. V lost 2 bases and J lost 3; bases outside the gene matches: 5. CDR3 loop: CASSEPRTGGYTEAFF. DNA for the CDR3: TGTGCCAGCAGTGAACCAAGGACAGGGGGCTACACTGAAGCTTTCTTT.

The chain uses TRBV6-6 and TRBJ1-4, with no clear D. V was cut by 8 bases and J by 3 bases, with 10 bases left in between. The germline CDR1 and CDR2 sequences are MNHNY and SVGAGI (reference sequence). There are 13 residues in the CDR3. The CDR3 protein is CASPTSANEKLFF. The CDR3 bases are TGTGCCAGCCCAACGTCAGCTAATGAAAAACTGTTTTTT.

This chain connects TRBV7-2 to TRBJ2-1; TRBD1 might be the D (5 bases). CDR3 length: 12 residues. Deletions cut 6 bases from V and 9 bases from J, with 12 bases between. Germline V gives CDR1 SGHTA, CDR2 FQGNSA. The CDR3 bases are TGTGCCAGCAGTAATTCTAGGGGTGAGCAGTTCTTC. This translates into CASSNSRGEQFF.

The CDR3, as DNA: TGTGCCAGCAGACCGCAGGGGGCTGAAGCTTTCTTT. Its protein is CASRPQGAEAFF. The rearrangement joins TRBV12-3 or TRBV12-4 to TRBJ1-1; TRBD1 agrees at 7 bases. With 6 bases clipped from V and 6 bases from J, the junction kept 4 bases outside the gene matches. This CDR3 spans 12 amino acids.

This clone was detected only once. V and J are TRBV24-1 and TRBJ2-5, with TRBD1 matching over 7 bases. This CDR3 comprises 16 residues. Germline CDR1 reads KGHDR; CDR2 reads SFDVKD. Trimming at V came to 0 bases and at J to 5 bases, leaving 8 bases not matched to a gene. The CDR3 sequence is CATSDLAGTRGETQYF. The CDR3 bases are TGTGCCACCAGTGATTTGGCTGGGACCAGGGGGGAGACCCAGTACTTC.

The chain employs TRBV5-6 and TRBJ1-4; D not resolved. Germline V lookup: CDR1 SGHDT, CDR2 YYEEEE. The ends were cut back, 0 bases at V and 3 bases at J, with 9 bases in the middle. The CDR3 totals 15 residues. The CDR3 spells CASSLVAGPNEKLFF. Here the CDR3 DNA reads TGTGCCAGCAGCTTGGTGGCGGGCCCTAATGAAAAACTGTTTTTT.

For the CDR3, the DNA is TGTGCCAGCAGGCCAAGGGGGCACACTGAAGCTTTCTTT. Translated: CASRPRGHTEAFF. V usage is TRBV11-3 and J usage is TRBJ1-1; TRBD1 matches at 7 bases. CDR1 and CDR2 (germline): SGHNT, YENEEA. The length of the CDR3 is 13 residues. The V and J ends lost 6 bases and 3 bases, in that order; junction bases with no gene match: 4.